Following are 5 T cell receptor beta chains from one sample sequenced in a study of vaccination and CD4 T cells after COVID-19. Specified treatment: approximately 9-day PBMC culture with coronavirus spike peptide pools or control peptides (ViraFEST assay). Antigens of these TCRs are unknown. Sequence data for DNA of cultured CD4+ T cells were generated by the Oncomine TCR Beta short-read assay. TCRdb called the PCR reads again in MiXCR, with one record for every CDR3 protein. Of over 6,500 distinct CDR3 sequences detected, under 80% appear once; the ten largest clones hold under 45%. The sample consisted of CD4+ T cells from blood, cultured in vitro. The receptor source for this set is a human donor who had recovered from COVID-19.

The chain combines TRBV6-1 with TRBJ1-2, with 9 nucleotides matching TRBD1. The germline gives CDR1 MNHNS, CDR2 SASEGT. This CDR3 has 13 amino acids. J gave up 8 bases and V 6 bases, and 7 bases lay outside the gene matches. The CDR3 DNA sequence: TGTGCCAGCAGCTGGGGACAGGGTACGGGCTACACCTTC. This translates into CASSWGQGTGYTF.

The V gene is TRBV11-3, the J gene TRBJ2-7; a possible D gene is TRBD2 (6 bases). Germline CDR1 SGHNT, CDR2 YENEEA. The V end lost 3 bases, the J end lost 0 bases, and 12 bases lay between the germline ends. The CDR3 has 15 amino acids. The DNA of the CDR3 is TGTGCCAGCAGCTTGGGGCGGGGCCTCTCCTACGAGCAGTACTTC. It is translated as CASSLGRGLSYEQYF.

This clonotype was observed a few times. This chain links TRBV20-1 with TRBJ1-2; no firm D call. V lost 6 bases, J lost 4 bases, and 12 bases lay in between. Germline lookup yields CDR1 DFQATT and CDR2 SNEGSKA (reference sequence). The CDR3 runs 12 residues. The CDR3 nucleotides read TGCAGTGCGCCGCGGCAGGCCTATGGCTACACCTTC. This gives the protein CSAPRQAYGYTF.

V is TRBV5-1 and J is TRBJ2-7; D call uncertain. V lost 4 bases to trimming and J lost 2 bases, with 10 bases between them. CDR3 size: 13 residues. Germline V CDR1 and CDR2: SGHRS, YFSETQ. The CDR3 sequence: CASSPMPTYEQYF. Written as DNA, the CDR3 is TGCGCCAGCAGCCCCATGCCAACCTACGAGCAGTACTTC.

This clonotype was seen only a few times. V gene TRBV5-6 combines with J gene TRBJ1-2; no definite D call. Germline values: CDR1 SGHDT, CDR2 YYEEEE. The V end was cut by 3 bases, the J end by 2 bases, with 5 bases between. CDR3 length: 12 amino acids. Here the CDR3 DNA reads TGTGCCAGCAGCTACCTCAACTATGGCTACACCTTC. Residues: CASSYLNYGYTF.